One sample yielded the 15 T cell receptor beta chains listed below, sequenced in a study of T cells after yellow fever vaccination. From the 5' RACE reads, TCRdb called clonotypes with MiXCR, one entry per CDR3 protein. This sample has approximately 350,000 distinct CDR3 sequences, with 11% found just once. The sample was PBMCs, taken on the day of the first yellow fever vaccination. These receptors were obtained from a man aged 18 to 29 who received the YFV17D yellow fever vaccine.

This clonotype came up a few times. The chain has TRBV11-3 and TRBJ2-3, with D possibly TRBD2 on 6 matching bases. Germline CDR1 reads SGHNT; CDR2 reads YENEEA. This CDR3 has 14 amino acids. V was shortened by 5 bases and J by 3 bases, with 12 bases between the two germline ends. As DNA, the CDR3 is TGTGCCAGCAGCGTTAGCCGGGGGACAGATACGCAGTATTTT. Its translation: CASSVSRGTDTQYF.

This clonotype was seen a handful of times. The V gene is TRBV6-5, the J gene TRBJ2-5; 8 bases line up with TRBD1. Trimming removed 0 bases from V and 5 bases from J; junction bases left unmatched: 5. The CDR3 runs 15 residues. Germline V gene data show CDR1 as MNHEY and CDR2 as SVGAGI. In nucleotides, the CDR3 is TGTGCCAGCAGTTACTCGGCAGGGGGCAGGGAGACCCAGTACTTC. It is translated as CASSYSAGGRETQYF.

This clonotype was seen only a few times. This chain uses TRBV5-6 with TRBJ1-6; weak D call: TRBD1 (6 bases). The germline V gene has CDR1 SGHDT and CDR2 YYEEEE. The CDR3 consists of 15 residues. V lost 4 bases to trimming and J lost 7 bases, with 15 bases between them. The CDR3 region has the DNA TGTGCCAGCAGCCTATCAGGGGTTTGGAATTCACCCCTCCACTTT. The encoded protein is CASSLSGVWNSPLHF.

This clonotype occurred a few times. The V gene is TRBV7-8, the J gene TRBJ1-1; no clear D gene. This CDR3 spans 15 amino acids. Per the germline V gene, CDR1 is SGHVS and CDR2 is FQNEAQ. The ends were cut back, 1 base at V and 0 bases at J, with 9 bases in the middle. The chain's CDR3 is CASSLVLSMNTEAFF. The DNA of the CDR3 is TGTGCCAGCAGCTTAGTTCTTAGCATGAACACTGAAGCTTTCTTT.

This clonotype was counted a few times. The chain joins TRBV6-1 to TRBJ2-5; 7 bases agree with TRBD1. Trimming removed 8 bases from V and 3 bases from J; junction bases left unmatched: 18. Germline-derived CDR1 and CDR2 are MNHNS and SASEGT. The CDR3 has 17 residues. The CDR3 loop is CASGPAYFGQGEETQYF. The CDR3 DNA sequence: TGTGCCAGCGGTCCAGCCTACTTTGGGCAGGGGGAAGAGACCCAGTACTTC.

By sample share, this clonotype is medium-sized. The V call is TRBV6-5, the J call TRBJ2-4, with 10 positions matching TRBD1. The germline CDR1 and CDR2 sequences are MNHEY and SVGAGI. The CDR3 extends over 14 amino acids. J gave up 7 bases and V 9 bases, and 9 bases lay outside the gene matches. This CDR3 is CASDRGLLGNIQYF. CDR3 DNA sequence: TGTGCCAGTGACAGGGGGCTCCTAGGGAACATTCAGTACTTC.

The table lists this clonotype with a few counts. This chain connects TRBV6-5 to TRBJ2-3, with TRBD2 matching 9 bases. Germline trimming cut 2 bases from V and 2 bases from J; bases unmatched to any gene: 8. The CDR3 length is 17 residues. Germline CDR1 is MNHEY and CDR2 is SVGAGI. DNA of the CDR3: TGTGCCAGCAGTTACGGAGGTAGCGGGGGATACACAGATACGCAGTATTTT. Translated: CASSYGGSGGYTDTQYF.

This chain connects TRBV5-5 to TRBJ2-5; no clear D gene. CDR3 size: 13 residues. Per the germline V gene, CDR1 is SGHKS and CDR2 is YYEKEE (reference sequence). V shed 6 bases and J shed 6 bases, with 15 bases lying between them. The CDR3 DNA follows: TGTGCCAGCACACTGGGTCCCAGTCAGACCCAGTACTTC. Encoded protein: CASTLGPSQTQYF.

V gene TRBV19 combines with J gene TRBJ2-1; TRBD1 matches 10 bases. Germline-derived CDR1 and CDR2 are LNHDA and SQIVND (reference sequence). Trimming took 5 bases from V and 9 from J; bases not matched to a gene: 7. The CDR3 contains 14 residues. DNA for the CDR3: TGTGCCAGTAGTCCCGGGACAGGGGTGAGTGAGCAGTTCTTC. This sequence encodes CASSPGTGVSEQFF.

This clonotype was seen only a few times. V usage is TRBV24-1 and J usage is TRBJ2-1; D is undetermined. CDR1 is KGHDR and CDR2 is SFDVKD in the germline V gene. The CDR3 contains 12 residues. V lost 12 bases and J lost 9, with 17 bases in between. The CDR3 reads CAQGKDLSEQFF. The CDR3 DNA sequence: TGTGCCCAAGGGAAGGACCTCAGTGAGCAGTTCTTC.

The V call is TRBV29-1, the J call TRBJ2-5; no firm D call. V lost 6 bases, J lost 5 bases, and 16 bases lay in between. This CDR3 spans 13 amino acids. Germline V gene lookup returns CDR1 SQVTM and CDR2 ANQGSEA. CDR3 nucleotide sequence: TGCAGCGTGGTTGGCGATCTCGCTGAGACCCAGTACTTC. Protein product: CSVVGDLAETQYF.

This rearrangement joins TRBV7-2 to TRBJ2-5; the D gene could be TRBD1 or TRBD2 (6 bases each). The CDR3 is 17 residues long. CDR1 and CDR2 (germline): SGHTA, FQGNSA. V lost 4 bases, J lost 5 bases, and 23 bases lay in between. Here the CDR3 reads CASSSYRGTGRGETQYF. The CDR3 nucleotides are TGTGCCAGCAGCTCTTACCGCGGGACGGGAAGGGGGGAGACCCAGTACTTC.

This clonotype was seen repeatedly, ten times or more. The chain recombines TRBV12-3 or TRBV12-4 with TRBJ1-1, with D unresolved. V shed 1 base and J shed 4 bases, with 10 bases lying between them. There are 14 residues in the CDR3. The CDR3 DNA reads as TGTGCCAGCAGTTTAGTTCCGCCGGGCACTGAAGCTTTCTTT. Translating gives CASSLVPPGTEAFF.

This clonotype was picked up many times. The chain links TRBV5-5 to TRBJ1-6; no reliable D call. V dropped 0 bases and J dropped 5 bases, with 9 bases sitting between them. This CDR3 has 15 residues. Germline V gene lookup returns CDR1 SGHKS and CDR2 YYEKEE (reference sequence). The CDR3 DNA sequence: TGTGCCAGCAGCTTGGAACAGATACATAATTCACCCCTCCACTTT. As protein: CASSLEQIHNSPLHF.

This clonotype was seen more than once but under ten times. V and J are TRBV14 and TRBJ2-3; the D call may be TRBD1 or TRBD2 (5 bases each). The germline V gene has CDR1 SGHDN and CDR2 FVKESK. Trimming left V 10 bases short and J 8 bases short, with 16 bases between. This CDR3 region has 12 residues. The CDR3 DNA follows: TGTGCCACCGCCATAGGGGCGGGTACGCAGTATTTT. Its translation is CATAIGAGTQYF.